The table lists the clone carrying this TCR beta chain with a few counts. No antigen is known for it. The patients serving as multiple sclerosis controls were treatment-naive. They had stable or active relapsing-remitting disease and fulfilled revised McDonald criteria. Negative isolation yielded CD4+ and CD8+ T cells, and FACS enriched TEMRA cells. The CDR3 runs 16 residues. V was pared by 0 bases and J by 9 bases, with 7 bases of the junction left unmatched. The data belong to a study of CD8 T cells in Susac syndrome. Findings and limits, study-wide: The study admitted that it had a relatively small number of individuals in its TCR sequencing and HLA analysis.

RNA was extracted with the RNeasy kit, and a quantity of about 0.45 to 1 ug was reverse transcribed using random hexamers. TCR beta CDR3 was amplified by immunoSEQ covering 54 Vbeta and 13 Jbeta. TCRdb used MiXCR to reprocess the immunoSEQ multiplex PCR reads, holding one entry per CDR3 protein. The sample holds 250,000 to 300,000 distinct CDR3 sequences; over 75% are singletons and the top ten take 0.2% to 0.25%. This chain links TRBV23-1 with TRBJ2-1; TRBD1 matches 11 bases. TRBV23-1 is an ORF, and what it does is uncertain. This TCR was recovered from a human donor with multiple sclerosis. Material for sequencing was CD8+ T cells from PBMCs. DNA for the CDR3: TGCGCCAGCAGTCAATCCCGGGACAGGGGGTCCGGTGAGCAGTTCTTC. It codes for CASSQSRDRGSGEQFF.